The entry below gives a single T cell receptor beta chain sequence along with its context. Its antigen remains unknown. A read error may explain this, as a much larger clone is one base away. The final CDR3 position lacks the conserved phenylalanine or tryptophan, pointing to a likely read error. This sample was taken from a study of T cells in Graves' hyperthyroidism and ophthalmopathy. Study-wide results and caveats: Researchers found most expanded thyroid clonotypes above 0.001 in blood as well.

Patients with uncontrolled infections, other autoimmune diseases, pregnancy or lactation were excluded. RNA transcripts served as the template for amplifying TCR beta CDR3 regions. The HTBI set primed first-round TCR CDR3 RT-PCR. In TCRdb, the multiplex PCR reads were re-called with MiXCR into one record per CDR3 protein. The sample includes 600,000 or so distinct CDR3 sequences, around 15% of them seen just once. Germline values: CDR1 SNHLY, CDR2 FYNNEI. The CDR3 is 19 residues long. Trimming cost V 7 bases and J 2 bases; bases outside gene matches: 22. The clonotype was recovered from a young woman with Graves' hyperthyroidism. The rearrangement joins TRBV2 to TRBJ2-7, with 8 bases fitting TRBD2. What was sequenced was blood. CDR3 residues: CASNRRSGGVGSRPYEQYS. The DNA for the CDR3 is TGTGCCAGCAACAGACGATCGGGGGGGGTCGGTAGCCGACCCTACGAGCAGTACTCC.